The clone carrying this T cell receptor beta chain was counted between two and nine times. Its antigen is unidentified. This entry belongs to a study of T cell repertoires in cytomegalovirus infection. Study at large: Recently described HLA-C-restricted plus well-studied HLA-B-restricted CMV epitopes were used. CMV infection together with matching HLA type was indicated by public TCR beta signatures.

TCRdb independently ran MiXCR on the reads; one entry per CDR3 protein. Of around 900,000 distinct CDR3 sequences listed, around 29% were seen once; the top ten hold about an eighth. Broader study findings: HLA-C-restricted CMV-specific TCR beta clonotypes were dominant in the ex vivo response. Cumulative public TCR beta family frequency identified carriers of CMV plus the relevant HLA.

This sequence originates from a human donor in good health (CMV status not recorded). Some clones in this sample may be carry-over from other donors' samples. The sequences come from cultured CD8+ T cells from PBMCs, collected from culture after CMV antigen stimulation.

CDR3 DNA: TGTGCCAGCAGCTCCCAAGGGCCCCCGAACACCGGGGAGCTGTTTTTT. Translation: CASSSQGPPNTGELFF. The rearrangement joins TRBV7-9 to TRBJ2-2; D not certain. The germline gives CDR1 SEHNR, CDR2 FQNEAQ (reference sequence). Trimming removed 4 bases at V and 0 bases at J, with 12 bases between. There are 16 residues in the CDR3.